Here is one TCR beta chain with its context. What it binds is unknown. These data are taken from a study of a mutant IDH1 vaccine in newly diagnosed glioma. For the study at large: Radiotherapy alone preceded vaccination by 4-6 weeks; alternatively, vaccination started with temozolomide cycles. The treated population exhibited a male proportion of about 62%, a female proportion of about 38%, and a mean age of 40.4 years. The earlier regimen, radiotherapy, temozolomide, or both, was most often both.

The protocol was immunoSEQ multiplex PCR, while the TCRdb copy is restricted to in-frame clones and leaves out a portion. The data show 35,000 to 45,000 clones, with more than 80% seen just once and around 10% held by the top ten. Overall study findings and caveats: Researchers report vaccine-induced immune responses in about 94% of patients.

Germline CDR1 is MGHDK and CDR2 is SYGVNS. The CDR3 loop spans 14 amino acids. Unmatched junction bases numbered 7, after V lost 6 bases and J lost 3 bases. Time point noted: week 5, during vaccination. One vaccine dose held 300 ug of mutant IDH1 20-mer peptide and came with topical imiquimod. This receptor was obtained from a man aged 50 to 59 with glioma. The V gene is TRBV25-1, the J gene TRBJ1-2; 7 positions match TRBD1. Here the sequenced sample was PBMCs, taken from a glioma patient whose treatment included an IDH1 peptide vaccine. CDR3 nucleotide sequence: TGTGCCAGCAGAGGAGGGGGCTGGTACTATGGCTACACCTTC. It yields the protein CASRGGGWYYGYTF.